A selection of T cell receptor beta chains follows, all from one sample in a study of T cell repertoires in cytomegalovirus infection. TCRdb fed the reads into MiXCR, producing one record per CDR3 protein. The sample has around 770,000 distinct CDR3 sequences, 29% seen once; the top ten hold about an eighth. Antigens for these TCRs are unknown. Sequencing used cultured CD8+ T cells from PBMCs, obtained from culture after CMV antigen stimulation. The receptor source for this set is a human donor in good health (CMV status not recorded). Some clones in this sample may be carry-over from other donors' samples. The CDR3 runs from the conserved cysteine through the conserved F or W. The D gene is left open where the match is weak. Clone sizes are given selectively: once, few, many, or a class where the clone is expanded.

d_call: TRBD2; j_call: TRBJ2-1; v_call: TRBV7-6; clone_size: NA; cdr3_aa: CASSFGTSGNNEQFF; cdr3_nt: TGTGCCAGCAGCTTCGGGACTAGCGGTAACAATGAGCAGTTCTTC
d_call: NA; j_call: TRBJ2-1; v_call: TRBV7-6; clone_size: NA; cdr3_aa: CASSFLAGGNEQFF; cdr3_nt: TGTGCCAGCAGCTTCCTTGCAGGAGGGAATGAGCAGTTCTTC
d_call: NA; j_call: TRBJ2-3; v_call: TRBV19; clone_size: few; cdr3_aa: CASSILDRTNTQYF; cdr3_nt: TGTGCCAGTAGTATACTCGACAGGACGAATACGCAGTATTTT
d_call: NA; j_call: TRBJ2-6; v_call: TRBV7-9; clone_size: few; cdr3_aa: CASSSSVLTF; cdr3_nt: TGTGCCAGCAGCTCTAGTGTCCTGACTTTC
d_call: TRBD2; j_call: TRBJ2-5; v_call: TRBV6-1; clone_size: many; cdr3_aa: CASRTRLARYQETQYF; cdr3_nt: TGTGCCAGCAGGACCAGACTAGCGAGGTACCAAGAGACCCAGTACTTC
d_call: NA; j_call: TRBJ1-2; v_call: TRBV6-6; clone_size: few; cdr3_aa: CASSLTRRSNYGYTF; cdr3_nt: TGTGCCAGCAGCCTAACACGGAGGTCGAACTATGGCTACACCTTC
d_call: TRBD1; j_call: TRBJ2-1; v_call: TRBV20-1; clone_size: few; cdr3_aa: CSARRTGFGSYNEQFF; cdr3_nt: TGCAGTGCTAGAAGGACAGGTTTCGGGTCCTACAATGAGCAGTTCTTC
d_call: TRBD1; j_call: TRBJ2-1; v_call: TRBV2; clone_size: few; cdr3_aa: CASSEPSRGSDEQFF; cdr3_nt: TGTGCCAGCAGTGAACCTAGCAGGGGGAGCGATGAGCAGTTCTTC
d_call: NA; j_call: TRBJ2-2; v_call: TRBV4-1; clone_size: few; cdr3_aa: CASSQDPGETGELFF; cdr3_nt: TGCGCCAGCAGCCAAGATCCGGGCGAGACCGGGGAGCTGTTTTTT
d_call: TRBD1; j_call: TRBJ2-7; v_call: TRBV6-6; clone_size: NA; cdr3_aa: CASIGTGGYEQYF; cdr3_nt: TGTGCCAGCATCGGGACAGGAGGCTACGAGCAGTACTTC
d_call: NA; j_call: TRBJ2-1; v_call: TRBV11-1; clone_size: many; cdr3_aa: CASSLAGSSYNEQFF; cdr3_nt: TGTGCCAGCAGCTTAGCGGGGAGCTCCTACAATGAGCAGTTCTTC
d_call: NA; j_call: TRBJ2-2; v_call: TRBV12-3/TRBV12-4; clone_size: many; cdr3_aa: CASSLVGTGELFF; cdr3_nt: TGTGCCAGCAGCTTAGTGGGTACCGGGGAGCTGTTTTTT
d_call: TRBD1; j_call: TRBJ1-2; v_call: TRBV3-1; clone_size: NA; cdr3_aa: CASSQAGQRLYGYTF; cdr3_nt: TGTGCCAGCAGCCAAGCGGGACAGAGACTTTATGGCTACACCTTC
d_call: NA; j_call: TRBJ2-1; v_call: TRBV12-5; clone_size: few; cdr3_aa: CASGTGNYNEQFF; cdr3_nt: TGTGCTAGTGGGACAGGCAACTACAATGAGCAGTTCTTC
d_call: NA; j_call: TRBJ1-1; v_call: TRBV13; clone_size: NA; cdr3_aa: CASSPTSSEAEAFF; cdr3_nt: TGTGCCAGCAGCCCAACAAGTTCGGAGGCTGAAGCTTTCTTT
d_call: NA; j_call: TRBJ2-2; v_call: TRBV19; clone_size: NA; cdr3_aa: CASSRTADTGELFF; cdr3_nt: TGTGCCAGTAGTCGAACCGCTGACACCGGGGAGCTGTTTTTT
d_call: NA; j_call: TRBJ2-4; v_call: TRBV12-3/TRBV12-4; clone_size: NA; cdr3_aa: CASSDGESKNIQYF; cdr3_nt: TGTGCCAGCAGCGATGGTGAAAGCAAAAACATTCAGTACTTC
d_call: NA; j_call: TRBJ1-4; v_call: TRBV28; clone_size: NA; cdr3_aa: CASSSPQSGPGEKQFF; cdr3_nt: TGTGCCAGCAGTTCCCCTCAGAGCGGGCCGGGTGAAAAACAGTTTTTT
d_call: NA; j_call: TRBJ1-2; v_call: TRBV7-9; clone_size: many; cdr3_aa: CASTPLSWGQSLGYTF; cdr3_nt: TGTGCCAGCACCCCCCTAAGTTGGGGGCAGTCTCTTGGCTACACCTTC
d_call: NA; j_call: TRBJ1-2; v_call: TRBV6-8; clone_size: NA; cdr3_aa: CASTDPGGPDGYTF; cdr3_nt: TGTGCCAGCACCGACCCCGGGGGGCCAGATGGCTACACCTTC
d_call: TRBD1; j_call: TRBJ2-1; v_call: TRBV6-2/TRBV6-3; clone_size: few; cdr3_aa: CASSYSMWDRVRNEQFF; cdr3_nt: TGTGCCAGCAGTTACTCGATGTGGGACAGGGTCCGGAATGAGCAGTTCTTC
d_call: NA; j_call: TRBJ2-2; v_call: TRBV5-6; clone_size: NA; cdr3_aa: CASSEDRSKGELFF; cdr3_nt: TGTGCCAGCAGCGAAGATAGGAGTAAGGGGGAGCTGTTTTTT
d_call: NA; j_call: TRBJ2-4; v_call: TRBV6-2/TRBV6-3; clone_size: few; cdr3_aa: CASSPRGGPNIQYF; cdr3_nt: TGTGCCAGCAGTCCGCGTGGAGGGCCGAACATTCAGTACTTC
d_call: TRBD1; j_call: TRBJ2-2; v_call: TRBV29-1; clone_size: NA; cdr3_aa: CSVLPGQGTGELFF; cdr3_nt: TGCAGCGTCCTACCGGGACAGGGCACCGGGGAGCTGTTTTTT
d_call: NA; j_call: TRBJ2-5; v_call: TRBV7-2; clone_size: many; cdr3_aa: CASRNSPPDRRETQYF; cdr3_nt: TGTGCCAGCAGAAACTCACCCCCCGATCGGCGGGAGACCCAGTACTTC
d_call: TRBD2; j_call: TRBJ2-1; v_call: TRBV7-9; clone_size: NA; cdr3_aa: CAASGGSKHEQFF; cdr3_nt: TGTGCCGCCAGCGGGGGTAGTAAACATGAGCAGTTCTTC
d_call: NA; j_call: TRBJ1-5; v_call: TRBV6-1; clone_size: few; cdr3_aa: CASSGPSVAQEPQHF; cdr3_nt: TGTGCCAGCAGTGGCCCGTCAGTGGCGCAGGAGCCCCAGCATTTT
d_call: NA; j_call: TRBJ1-6; v_call: TRBV7-9; clone_size: many; cdr3_aa: CASSSKDNSPLHF; cdr3_nt: TGTGCCAGCAGCTCAAAGGATAATTCACCCCTCCACTTT
d_call: NA; j_call: TRBJ2-5; v_call: TRBV28; clone_size: NA; cdr3_aa: CASLEPILQETQYF; cdr3_nt: TGTGCCAGCCTTGAACCCATCTTACAAGAGACCCAGTACTTC
d_call: NA; j_call: TRBJ2-1; v_call: TRBV7-2; clone_size: many; cdr3_aa: CASSLTWTDSEQFF; cdr3_nt: TGTGCCAGCAGCTTAACTTGGACAGACAGTGAGCAGTTCTTC
d_call: NA; j_call: TRBJ2-3; v_call: TRBV7-9; clone_size: few; cdr3_aa: CASSLARRGGHTDTQYF; cdr3_nt: TGTGCCAGCAGCTTAGCGAGGAGGGGAGGCCACACAGATACGCAGTATTTT
d_call: TRBD1; j_call: TRBJ1-4; v_call: TRBV12-3/TRBV12-4; clone_size: few; cdr3_aa: CASSQQGATGEKLFF; cdr3_nt: TGTGCCAGCAGTCAACAGGGGGCTACCGGAGAAAAACTGTTTTTT
d_call: NA; j_call: TRBJ1-2; v_call: TRBV12-3/TRBV12-4; clone_size: NA; cdr3_aa: CASSPRAELGYTF; cdr3_nt: TGTGCCAGCAGTCCACGGGCGGAACTCGGCTACACCTTC
d_call: NA; j_call: TRBJ1-2; v_call: TRBV5-5; clone_size: NA; cdr3_aa: CASSLAEAGDLYGYTF; cdr3_nt: TGTGCCAGCAGCTTGGCCGAGGCAGGGGATCTCTATGGCTACACCTTC
d_call: NA; j_call: TRBJ1-2; v_call: TRBV6-1; clone_size: NA; cdr3_aa: CASRSLDRRNGYTF; cdr3_nt: TGTGCCAGCAGATCCTTGGACAGAAGAAATGGCTACACCTTC
d_call: TRBD2; j_call: TRBJ2-7; v_call: TRBV27; clone_size: once; cdr3_aa: CASSLSDPGLGYEQYF; cdr3_nt: TGTGCCAGCAGTTTATCGGATCCGGGACTAGGCTACGAGCAGTACTTC
d_call: NA; j_call: TRBJ2-7; v_call: TRBV6-1; clone_size: NA; cdr3_aa: CASLGLDLSYEQYF; cdr3_nt: TGTGCCAGCCTGGGACTGGATTTATCCTACGAGCAGTACTTC
d_call: TRBD2; j_call: TRBJ2-1; v_call: TRBV6-1; clone_size: many; cdr3_aa: CASSGLAGGHNEQFF; cdr3_nt: TGTGCCAGCAGTGGCCTAGCGGGGGGGCACAATGAGCAGTTCTTC
d_call: NA; j_call: TRBJ1-6; v_call: TRBV6-8; clone_size: few; cdr3_aa: CASSYVRGANSPLHF; cdr3_nt: TGTGCCAGCAGTTACGTTAGAGGGGCGAATTCACCCCTCCACTTT
d_call: TRBD1; j_call: TRBJ1-2; v_call: TRBV29-1; clone_size: once; cdr3_aa: CSVAGGTAPNHGYTF; cdr3_nt: TGCAGCGTTGCTGGAGGGACAGCCCCTAACCATGGCTACACCTTC
d_call: NA; j_call: TRBJ1-1; v_call: TRBV9; clone_size: few; cdr3_aa: CASSVVEGREAFF; cdr3_nt: TGTGCCAGCAGCGTAGTGGAAGGGAGAGAAGCTTTCTTT
d_call: TRBD1; j_call: TRBJ2-7; v_call: TRBV6-5; clone_size: NA; cdr3_aa: CASSPGGDRVYEQYF; cdr3_nt: TGTGCCAGCAGCCCAGGGGGGGACAGGGTCTACGAGCAGTACTTC
d_call: NA; j_call: TRBJ1-4; v_call: TRBV5-1; clone_size: few; cdr3_aa: CASSLVGLGEKLFF; cdr3_nt: TGCGCCAGCAGCTTGGTTGGGTTAGGTGAAAAACTGTTTTTT
d_call: TRBD1; j_call: TRBJ1-2; v_call: TRBV10-3; clone_size: few; cdr3_aa: CAISESPGDRPFGYTF; cdr3_nt: TGTGCCATCAGTGAGTCGCCAGGGGACAGGCCTTTCGGCTACACCTTC
d_call: TRBD2; j_call: TRBJ2-1; v_call: TRBV11-3; clone_size: NA; cdr3_aa: CASSPPPTTNSGVGADGDEQFF; cdr3_nt: TGTGCCAGCAGCCCGCCCCCCACGACTAATAGCGGGGTCGGTGCCGATGGGGATGAGCAGTTCTTC
d_call: TRBD2; j_call: TRBJ2-7; v_call: TRBV20-1; clone_size: few; cdr3_aa: CSAEPTAGRPYEQYF; cdr3_nt: TGCAGTGCCGAACCAACAGCGGGGAGACCCTACGAGCAGTACTTC
d_call: NA; j_call: TRBJ1-2; v_call: TRBV27; clone_size: NA; cdr3_aa: CASSLGGYNYVYTF; cdr3_nt: TGTGCCAGCAGTTTAGGGGGTTATAACTATGTCTACACCTTC
d_call: TRBD2; j_call: TRBJ2-1; v_call: TRBV7-6; clone_size: many; cdr3_aa: CASRPSGGQYNEQFF; cdr3_nt: TGTGCCAGCCGACCTAGCGGGGGCCAGTACAATGAGCAGTTCTTC
d_call: NA; j_call: TRBJ1-2; v_call: TRBV27; clone_size: NA; cdr3_aa: CASSFSSTNYGYTF; cdr3_nt: TGTGCCAGCAGTTTCTCCAGCACTAACTATGGCTACACCTTC
d_call: NA; j_call: TRBJ2-1; v_call: TRBV7-1; clone_size: few; cdr3_aa: CASSSGTQSYNEQFF; cdr3_nt: TGTGCCAGCAGCTCTGGGACACAATCGTACAATGAGCAGTTCTTC
d_call: NA; j_call: TRBJ2-2; v_call: TRBV6-6; clone_size: few; cdr3_aa: CASSAMTATGELFF; cdr3_nt: TGTGCCAGCAGTGCCATGACAGCCACCGGGGAGCTGTTTTTT
d_call: NA; j_call: TRBJ1-5; v_call: TRBV19; clone_size: NA; cdr3_aa: CASSIPGFDQPQHF; cdr3_nt: TGTGCCAGTAGTATTCCAGGTTTTGATCAGCCCCAGCATTTT
d_call: TRBD1; j_call: TRBJ2-1; v_call: TRBV5-6; clone_size: few; cdr3_aa: CASSDGQGVERQLFF; cdr3_nt: TGTGCCAGCAGCGACGGACAGGGGGTAGAAAGGCAGCTGTTCTTC
d_call: NA; j_call: TRBJ2-3; v_call: TRBV6-5; clone_size: many; cdr3_aa: CASSPGWGTDTQYF; cdr3_nt: TGTGCCAGCAGTCCCGGTTGGGGCACAGATACGCAGTATTTT
d_call: NA; j_call: TRBJ1-2; v_call: TRBV7-2; clone_size: many; cdr3_aa: CASSLVPETEPNYGYTF; cdr3_nt: TGTGCCAGCAGCTTAGTTCCGGAGACAGAACCTAACTATGGCTACACCTTC
d_call: NA; j_call: TRBJ1-5; v_call: TRBV7-8; clone_size: many; cdr3_aa: CASSYDGASRQPQHF; cdr3_nt: TGTGCCAGCAGCTACGACGGAGCGTCACGTCAGCCCCAGCATTTT
d_call: NA; j_call: TRBJ2-5; v_call: TRBV4-3; clone_size: NA; cdr3_aa: CASSQESPGSFETQYF; cdr3_nt: TGCGCCAGCAGCCAAGAAAGTCCAGGTAGCTTCGAGACCCAGTACTTC
d_call: NA; j_call: TRBJ2-5; v_call: TRBV6-2/TRBV6-3; clone_size: few; cdr3_aa: CASSYSLDEGSQETQYF; cdr3_nt: TGTGCCAGCAGTTACTCCCTGGACGAGGGGTCACAAGAGACCCAGTACTTC